The 22 T cell receptor beta chains below come from one sample, sequenced in a study of blood T cell repertoires in COVID-19. Using immunoSEQ multiplex PCR, the repertoire was profiled, and TCRdb retains in-frame clones only, with some absent. The table lists around 29,000 clones, roughly 80% of them singletons, with approximately 8.6% in the top ten. Sequencing was done on a sample of peripheral blood. These receptors came from a woman aged 70-85 years with active or convalescent COVID-19.

The chain joins TRBV5-1 to TRBJ2-1, with 8 bases that match TRBD2. The germline CDR1 and CDR2 sequences are SGHRS and YFSETQ. The junction had 15 bases not matched to a gene; V was cut back by 6 bases and J by 4 bases. The CDR3 loop spans 17 amino acids. The CDR3 region is CASTRGYGGGLYNEQFF. The DNA for the CDR3 is TGCGCCAGCACTAGAGGCTACGGCGGGGGGCTATACAATGAGCAGTTCTTC.

This clone was counted between two and nine times. This CDR3 reads CASRQGRHNSPLHF. CDR3 nucleotide sequence: TGTGCCAGTCGACAGGGGCGGCATAATTCACCCCTCCACTTT. This chain links TRBV27 with TRBJ1-6; 8 nucleotides line up with TRBD1. Germline V gene lookup returns CDR1 MNHEY and CDR2 SMNVEV (reference sequence). The trim removed 9 bases at V and 5 bases at J, leaving 6 bases unmatched. This CDR3 is 14 amino acids long.

This clone was counted between two and nine times. The gene calls are TRBV5-6 and TRBJ2-1, with TRBD1 matching over 8 bases. V shed 1 base, J shed 7 bases, and the junction held 13 bases outside the gene matches. This CDR3 region has 17 residues. Germline V lookup: CDR1 SGHDT, CDR2 YYEEEE. DNA for the CDR3: TGTGCCAGCAGCTTGCAAACGGGGACAGGAGTGGATAATGAGCAGTTCTTC. This codes for CASSLQTGTGVDNEQFF. Full variable domain (remainder filled in from reference TRBV5-6 and TRBJ2-1): DAGVTQSPTHLIKTRGQQVTLRCSPKSGHDTVSWYQQALGQGPQFIFQYYEEEERQRGNFPDRFSGHQFPNYSSELNVNALLLGDSALYLCASSLQTGTGVDNEQFFGPGTRLTVL.

This chain connects TRBV7-2 to TRBJ2-2; possibly TRBD1 for D (6 bases). The V and J ends lost 5 bases and 7 bases respectively, with 14 bases between them. CDR3 length: 14 amino acids. Germline assignment: CDR1 SGHTA and CDR2 FQGNSA. The CDR3 nucleotides read TGTGCCAGCAGCGCCTTGGGGGCCTACGGGGAGCTGTTTTTT. Protein: CASSALGAYGELFF.

This chain joins TRBV27 and TRBJ2-5, with 7 positions matching TRBD2. V gave up 2 bases and J gave up 2 bases; unmatched junction bases: 2. CDR1 is MNHEY, CDR2 SMNVEV, per germline (reference sequence). This CDR3 region has 14 residues. The CDR3 bases are TGTGCCAGCAGTTTAGGGGGGGTGCAAGAGACCCAGTACTTC. It encodes CASSLGGVQETQYF.

The rearrangement links TRBV11-3 to TRBJ2-1; 7 bases fit TRBD2. V shed 1 base, J shed 7 bases, and the junction held 7 bases outside the gene matches. Germline-derived CDR1 and CDR2 are SGHNT and YENEEA. The CDR3 is 15 residues long. CDR3 sequence (DNA): TGTGCCAGCAGCTTAGGGGGCGGGAGTTATAATGAGCAGTTCTTC. Translating gives CASSLGGGSYNEQFF.

This clone was counted only a few times. The gene calls are TRBV19 and TRBJ2-2; the match to TRBD1 covers 9 bases. V lost 5 bases and J lost 7; bases outside the gene matches: 5. This CDR3 comprises 14 residues. From germline, CDR1 is LNHDA and CDR2 SQIVND (reference sequence). The CDR3 nucleotides read TGTGCCAGTAGTCCAGGACAGGGGTTCGGGGAGCTGTTTTTT. Its protein product is CASSPGQGFGELFF.

The chain recombines TRBV11-2 with TRBJ1-3; D perhaps matches TRBD1 (5 bases). Germline V CDR1 and CDR2: SGHAT, FQNNGV. With 3 bases removed from V and 1 base from J, the gap between germline ends came to 13 bases. CDR3 length equals 16 residues. CDR3 sequence (DNA): TGTGCCAGCAGCTTCCCCCGAGCAGGGTCTGGAAACACCATATATTTT. Its translation is CASSFPRAGSGNTIYF.

The chain couples TRBV3-1 (or the pseudogene TRBV3-2) to TRBJ2-3; 8 nucleotides match TRBD2. V trimming: 4 bases; J trimming: 4 bases; junction bases outside the gene matches: 7. Germline CDR1 and CDR2: LGHDT and YNNKEL (reference sequence). CDR3 size: 15 residues. The DNA of the CDR3 is TGTGCCAGCAGCCCTCAGGCGGGAGGATCAGATACGCAGTATTTT. Amino acid sequence: CASSPQAGGSDTQYF.

A single count supports this clone. This chain links TRBV6-5 with TRBJ1-4, with D possibly TRBD1 on 6 matching bases. The CDR3 covers 14 residues. Germline V gene lookup returns CDR1 MNHEY and CDR2 SVGAGI. V was trimmed by 7 bases and J by 6 bases, leaving 15 bases between them. This chain's CDR3 is CASTNPGAYEKLFF. DNA for the CDR3: TGTGCCAGCACCAACCCAGGGGCGTATGAAAAACTGTTTTTT.

By share, this clone ranks as medium-sized. V is TRBV5-1 and J is TRBJ1-5; tentatively, D is TRBD1 (5 bases). V was trimmed by 7 bases and J by 7 bases, leaving 18 bases between them. The germline V gene has CDR1 SGHRS and CDR2 YFSETQ. There are 14 residues in the CDR3. CDR3 nucleotide sequence: TGCGCCAGCTCCTACGGGGGGTTCGGACAGCCCCAGCATTTT. Its protein product is CASSYGGFGQPQHF.

The V and J genes are TRBV5-1 and TRBJ2-7; TRBD1 agrees at 10 bases. The CDR3 totals 15 residues. V gave up 4 bases and J gave up 2 bases; unmatched junction bases: 6. CDR1 SGHRS and CDR2 YFSETQ come from the germline V gene. Here the CDR3 DNA reads TGCGCCAGCAGCCCGGGACAGGGGACGACCTACGAGCAGTACTTC. Encoded protein: CASSPGQGTTYEQYF.

This chain joins TRBV6-5 and TRBJ2-3; a possible D gene is TRBD2 (5 bases). The germline V gene encodes CDR1 MNHEY and CDR2 SVGAGI. The length of the CDR3 is 16 residues. Trimming left V 4 bases short and J 4 bases short, with 18 bases between. CDR3 sequence reads: CASSSPSTGGPDTQYF. Here the CDR3 DNA reads TGTGCCAGCAGTTCGCCTAGCACCGGAGGCCCAGATACGCAGTATTTT.

The chain is built from TRBV6-5 and TRBJ2-7, with D perhaps matching TRBD2 (5 bases). The germline gives CDR1 MNHEY, CDR2 SVGAGI. This CDR3 spans 13 amino acids. Trimming left V 10 bases short and J 2 bases short, with 15 bases between. The CDR3, as DNA: TGTGCCATTCCGGGGAAACTCGCCTACGAGCAGTACTTC. This translates into CAIPGKLAYEQYF.

The V call is TRBV4-1, the J call TRBJ2-7; D is perhaps TRBD2 (5 bases). The germline gives CDR1 MGHRA, CDR2 YSYEKL. There are 19 residues in the CDR3. V lost 0 bases, J lost 2 bases, and 23 bases lay in between. CDR3: CASSQEPLSGVMGAYEQYF. As DNA, the CDR3 is TGCGCCAGCAGCCAAGAGCCCCTGAGCGGAGTGATGGGAGCCTACGAGCAGTACTTC.

This clone has a handful of counts. V is TRBV19 and J is TRBJ1-5; the match to TRBD1 covers 9 bases. The length of the CDR3 is 16 residues. Germline lookup yields CDR1 LNHDA and CDR2 SQIVND (reference sequence). Unmatched junction bases numbered 3, after V lost 3 bases and J lost 0 bases. In DNA, the CDR3 is TGTGCCAGTAGTATTACAGGGGGCCATAGCAATCAGCCCCAGCATTTT. Its protein product is CASSITGGHSNQPQHF.

This clone has a handful of counts. This rearrangement joins TRBV28 to TRBJ1-5, with a weak D call TRBD1 (6 bases). The V gene's germline CDR1 is MDHEN and CDR2 SYDVKM. The CDR3 is 15 residues long. Trimming left V 5 bases short and J 0 bases short, with 11 bases between. The CDR3 nucleotides are TGTGCCAGCAGTATAGGACAGATTAGCAATCAGCCCCAGCATTTT. Its protein is CASSIGQISNQPQHF.

The chain is built from TRBV9 and TRBJ2-3; TRBD1 is a possible D gene (7 bases). This CDR3 is built from 16 residues. Trimming removed 3 bases at V and 4 bases at J, with 18 bases between. Germline V gene data show CDR1 as SGDLS and CDR2 as YYNGEE. The CDR3 bases are TGTGCCAGCAGCGAGGAGGGGGCAGTTTGGTCAGATACGCAGTATTTT. Its translation: CASSEEGAVWSDTQYF.

A single count supports this clone. This chain joins TRBV19 and TRBJ1-2; D is possibly TRBD1 (6 bases). Trimming removed 4 bases from V and 4 bases from J, with 7 bases in between. CDR1 is LNHDA and CDR2 is SQIVND in the germline V gene (reference sequence). The CDR3 is 12 residues long. In nucleotides, the CDR3 is TGTGCCAGTAGTACACAGGGCTATGGCTACACCTTC. It codes for CASSTQGYGYTF.

The chain is built from TRBV21-1 and TRBJ1-2. TRBV21-1 has pseudogene status. CDR3 length: 16 residues. The chain's CDR3 is CASSYKARGAIYGYTF. The CDR3 DNA sequence: TGTGCCAGCAGCTATAAAGCCCGGGGAGCTATCTATGGCTACACCTTC.

This clone has a handful of counts. The CDR3 DNA is TGTGCCTGGGGCAGGGGCGGGGGACTTCAAGAGACCCAGTACTTC. This translates into CAWGRGGGLQETQYF. The chain carries TRBV30 and TRBJ2-5; a possible D gene is TRBD2 (7 bases). Trimming left V 5 bases short and J 2 bases short, with 18 bases between. Per the germline V gene, CDR1 is GTSNPN and CDR2 is SVGIG (reference sequence). The length of the CDR3 is 15 residues. Variable domain in full (rest from reference TRBV30 and TRBJ2-5): SQTIHQWPATLVQPVGSPLSLECTVEGTSNPNLYWYRQAAGRGLQLLFYSVGIGQISSEVPQNLSASRPQDRQFILSSKKLLLSDSGFYLCAWGRGGGLQETQYFGPGTRLLVL.

V usage is TRBV13 and J usage is TRBJ2-1; 7 nucleotides agree with TRBD2. The CDR3 runs 18 residues. CDR1 is PRHDT and CDR2 is FYEKMQ in the germline V gene (reference sequence). V lost 2 bases to trimming and J lost 9 bases; unmatched junction nucleotides: 19. The CDR3 DNA follows: TGTGCCAGCAGCTTACCCCCCCAACGCTACGGGGGGTCAGGTGAGCAGTTCTTC. It is translated as CASSLPPQRYGGSGEQFF.